This T cell receptor (beta chain) was sequenced for a study of beta chain features in type 1 diabetes. Study-wide findings and caveats: These data did not resolve whether HLA type affects TCRB rearrangement.

TCRB transcripts that were expressed got sequenced, as all of the isolated RNA had been reverse transcribed. The data were produced by immunoSEQ multiplex PCR, yet TCRdb's version contains in-frame clones alone and is incomplete. The table records about 210,000 clones, 11% of them present only once. The table lists this clone with a few counts. Its antigen is not identified. The material sequenced was central memory CD4+ T cells from blood. This clonotype originated in a man aged 18 to 29 in good health.

In DNA, the CDR3 is TGTGCCATCAGTTTCCTAGCGGGAGGTCAGGGGGATACGCAGTATTTT. Its translation is CAISFLAGGQGDTQYF. This rearrangement joins TRBV10-3 to TRBJ2-3; 11 bases match TRBD2. The CDR3 is 16 amino acids. Germline V gene sequence: CDR1 ENHRY, CDR2 SYGVKD. V lost 5 bases, J lost 6 bases, and 10 bases stayed unmatched.